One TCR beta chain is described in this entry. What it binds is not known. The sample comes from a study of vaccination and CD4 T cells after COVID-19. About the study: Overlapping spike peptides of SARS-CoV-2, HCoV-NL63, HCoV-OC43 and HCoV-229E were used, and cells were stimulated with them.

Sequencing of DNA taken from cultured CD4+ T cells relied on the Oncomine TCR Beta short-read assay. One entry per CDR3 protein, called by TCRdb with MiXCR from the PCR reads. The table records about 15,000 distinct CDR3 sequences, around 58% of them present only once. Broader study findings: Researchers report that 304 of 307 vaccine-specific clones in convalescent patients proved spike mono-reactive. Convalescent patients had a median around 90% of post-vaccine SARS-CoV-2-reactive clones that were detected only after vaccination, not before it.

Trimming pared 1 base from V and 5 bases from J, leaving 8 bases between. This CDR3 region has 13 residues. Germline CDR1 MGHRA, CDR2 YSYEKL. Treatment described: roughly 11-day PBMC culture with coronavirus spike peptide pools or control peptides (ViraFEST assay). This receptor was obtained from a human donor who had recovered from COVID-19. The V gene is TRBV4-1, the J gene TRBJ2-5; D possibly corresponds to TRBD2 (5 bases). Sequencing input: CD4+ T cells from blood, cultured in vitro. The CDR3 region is CASSQGGWETQYF. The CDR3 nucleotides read TGCGCCAGCAGCCAAGGAGGGTGGGAGACCCAGTACTTC.